The rows below give T cell receptor beta chains drawn from one sample of a study of cytomegalovirus exposure and HLA in healthy donors. Clones were read by immunoSEQ multiplex PCR, and TCRdb kept only the in-frame ones, dropping some. Of around 150,000 clones detected, 60% to 80% appear once; the ten largest clones hold roughly 4.7%. The material sequenced was PBMCs. These receptors were obtained from a male donor in good health and CMV-seronegative. CDR3s leave out the opening cysteine and the closing phenylalanine or tryptophan. The order of the fields is CDR3 protein, V gene, J gene.

CDR3 protein: ASSLRGVGVMGETQY; V gene: TRBV7-3; J gene: TRBJ2-5
CDR3 protein: ASSHRQTTGELF; V gene: TRBV27; J gene: TRBJ2-2
CDR3 protein: ASSEGRPGQGLVNEQF; V gene: TRBV10-2; J gene: TRBJ2-1
CDR3 protein: ASGEARGNTIY; V gene: TRBV6-1; J gene: TRBJ1-3
CDR3 protein: ASRDRGPGYT; V gene: TRBV28; J gene: TRBJ1-2
CDR3 protein: ASSQGRAGGAETQY; V gene: TRBV4-2; J gene: TRBJ2-5
CDR3 protein: ASALGQGSYEQY; V gene: TRBV4-3; J gene: NA
CDR3 protein: ASSRDGELGTEAF; V gene: TRBV4-3; J gene: TRBJ1-1
CDR3 protein: ASTSGGNQPQH; V gene: TRBV6-5; J gene: TRBJ1-5
CDR3 protein: ASRTIDRGHGYT; V gene: TRBV19; J gene: TRBJ1-2
CDR3 protein: ASSASGGIYNEQF; V gene: TRBV2; J gene: TRBJ2-1
CDR3 protein: ASSLKPGQGARSGYT; V gene: TRBV5-6; J gene: TRBJ1-2
CDR3 protein: ASSLSRESGSPLH; V gene: TRBV28; J gene: TRBJ1-6
CDR3 protein: ASSNGGTEAF; V gene: TRBV19; J gene: TRBJ1-1
CDR3 protein: ASSGYSSYEQY; V gene: TRBV5-1; J gene: TRBJ2-7
CDR3 protein: ASSQRAVGYEQY; V gene: TRBV4-3; J gene: TRBJ2-7
CDR3 protein: ASSIWSVGGGTGGNSPLH; V gene: TRBV28; J gene: TRBJ1-6
CDR3 protein: ASTLHSGQIYAYT; V gene: TRBV5-6; J gene: TRBJ1-2
CDR3 protein: AGSLPPKKGGRDTGELF; V gene: TRBV7-3; J gene: TRBJ2-2
CDR3 protein: ASSLEGGTGYT; V gene: TRBV7-9; J gene: TRBJ1-2